The 19 T cell receptor beta chains below were found in one sample sequenced in a study of blood T cell repertoires in COVID-19. Sequenced by immunoSEQ multiplex PCR; TCRdb stores in-frame clones only, minus some. The sample lists hundreds of thousands of clones, about 85% seen once, with just over 8% in the top ten. The sample comprised PBMCs or T cells enriched from blood (not recorded which). The receptors derive from a woman aged 60-70 years who had recovered from COVID-19.

This clone was seen only a few times. This sequence joins TRBV9 and TRBJ1-3, with 9 bases identical to TRBD1. Trimming removed 4 bases from V and 4 bases from J; junction bases left unmatched: 6. This CDR3 is built from 15 residues. CDR1 and CDR2 from the germline V gene are SGDLS and YYNGEE. Written as DNA, the CDR3 is TGTGCCAGCAGCCGCACAGGGGGCGAAGGAAACACCATATATTTT. This gives the protein CASSRTGGEGNTIYF.

The V and J genes are TRBV3-1 (or the pseudogene TRBV3-2) and TRBJ1-2; TRBD1 might be the D (5 bases). The CDR3 loop spans 14 amino acids. CDR1 LGHDT and CDR2 YNNKEL come from the germline V gene (reference sequence). V lost 0 bases and J 7 bases, leaving 12 bases between the germline ends. CDR3 residues: CASSQESGFSGYTF. The CDR3 region has the DNA TGTGCCAGCAGCCAAGAGTCAGGGTTTTCTGGCTACACCTTC.

The CDR3 DNA reads TGCGCCAGCAGTGCACGGACTAGCGGGACTAGCACAGATACGCAGTATTTT. Encoded protein: CASSARTSGTSTDTQYF. The rearrangement links TRBV5-1 to TRBJ2-3, with 12 bases aligning to TRBD2. Trimming took 5 bases from V and 0 from J; bases not matched to a gene: 7. The length of the CDR3 is 17 residues. Per the germline V gene, CDR1 is SGHRS and CDR2 is YFSETQ.

The chain couples TRBV11-3 to TRBJ1-2; 11 nucleotides line up with TRBD1. V trimming: 5 bases; J trimming: 8 bases; junction bases outside the gene matches: 10. The CDR3 runs 15 residues. Germline assignment: CDR1 SGHNT and CDR2 YENEEA. The CDR3: CASSGSGTGGGGYTF. DNA of the CDR3: TGTGCCAGCAGCGGATCCGGGACAGGGGGAGGGGGCTACACCTTC.

The genes are TRBV24-1 and TRBJ2-2, with 11 bases matching TRBD1. Germline V CDR1 and CDR2: KGHDR, SFDVKD. The CDR3 has 16 amino acids. With 4 bases clipped from V and 7 bases from J, the junction kept 7 bases outside the gene matches. CDR3: CATSDTGQGANGELFF. The CDR3 coding sequence is TGTGCCACCAGTGACACAGGACAGGGGGCGAACGGGGAGCTGTTTTTT.

This clone has more than one count but fewer than ten. The V call is TRBV2, the J call TRBJ1-2; D gene uncertain. CDR1 and CDR2 from the germline V gene are SNHLY and FYNNEI. This CDR3 region has 15 residues. The V and J ends lost 4 bases and 2 bases respectively, with 14 bases between them. CDR3 amino acids: CASSVPGERNYGYTF. DNA for the CDR3: TGTGCCAGCAGTGTGCCGGGAGAGAGGAACTATGGCTACACCTTC.

V gene TRBV4-2 combines with J gene TRBJ1-2, with D possibly matching TRBD1 (6 bases). This CDR3 has 13 amino acids. Germline lookup yields CDR1 LGHNA and CDR2 YNFKEQ. V was cut by 5 bases and J by 2 bases, with 9 bases left in between. The CDR3 DNA sequence: TGTGCCAGCAGCAGCGGACAGAACTATGGCTACACCTTC. It codes for CASSSGQNYGYTF.

This clone was counted a single time. The chain links TRBV10-3 to TRBJ2-3; D gene ambiguous. From germline, CDR1 is ENHRY and CDR2 SYGVKD. Trimming stripped 0 bases from V and 2 bases from J, with 6 bases between. The CDR3 covers 14 residues. The DNA for the CDR3 is TGTGCCATCAGTGAGTCCTACTCCACAGATACGCAGTATTTT. Translation: CAISESYSTDTQYF.

J is TRBJ2-7 and V is TRBV4-2, with 7 bases matching TRBD2. Germline V gene data show CDR1 as LGHNA and CDR2 as YNFKEQ. This CDR3 comprises 14 residues. Trimming took 0 bases from V and 5 from J; bases not matched to a gene: 4. The CDR3 protein is CASSQDVGGDEQYF. In DNA form, the CDR3 reads TGTGCCAGCAGCCAAGACGTGGGAGGGGACGAGCAGTACTTC.

V is TRBV3-1 (or the pseudogene TRBV3-2) and J is TRBJ1-2; D is ambiguous. This CDR3 contains 10 residues. With 4 bases removed from V and 6 bases from J, the gap between germline ends came to 3 bases. From germline, CDR1 is LGHDT and CDR2 YNNKEL (reference sequence). CDR3: CASSPNGYTF. CDR3 sequence (DNA): TGTGCCAGCAGCCCTAATGGCTACACCTTC.

The rearrangement joins TRBV18 to TRBJ2-3; the match to TRBD2 covers 7 bases. V lost 4 bases and J lost 5; bases outside the gene matches: 9. Germline assignment: CDR1 KGHSH and CDR2 LQKENI. The length of the CDR3 is 15 residues. The CDR3 protein is CASSRPGLPGDTQYF. The CDR3 bases are TGTGCCAGCTCACGCCCGGGACTACCGGGAGATACGCAGTATTTT.

The V gene is TRBV6-1, the J gene TRBJ1-3; 11 bases fit TRBD1. With 1 base clipped from V and 3 bases from J, the junction kept 2 bases outside the gene matches. CDR1 is MNHNS and CDR2 is SASEGT in the germline V gene. This CDR3 contains 16 residues. The CDR3 here is CASSEVDRGHGNTIYF. CDR3 nucleotide sequence: TGTGCCAGCAGTGAAGTGGACAGGGGGCATGGAAACACCATATATTTT.

This clone was seen just once. V and J are TRBV5-1 and TRBJ1-2; tentatively, D is TRBD1 (6 bases). The germline V gene encodes CDR1 SGHRS and CDR2 YFSETQ. The ends were cut back, 3 bases at V and 5 bases at J, with 11 bases in the middle. The CDR3 spans 13 residues. CDR3 sequence: CASSSTGIYGYTF. The CDR3 coding sequence is TGCGCCAGCAGCTCCACAGGGATTTATGGCTACACCTTC. Together with reference TRBV5-1 and TRBJ1-2, the CDR3 gives the full variable domain: KAGVTQTPRYLIKTRGQQVTLSCSPISGHRSVSWYQQTPGQGLQFLFEYFSETQRNKGNFPGRFSGRQFSNSRSEMNVSTLELGDSALYLCASSSTGIYGYTFGSGTRLTVV.

The CDR3 nucleotides are TGTGCCAGCAGGCCCCAGGATTGGGGAGGTGGCTACACCTTC. It encodes CASRPQDWGGGYTF. This chain connects TRBV3-1 (or the pseudogene TRBV3-2) to TRBJ1-2; no definite D call. CDR1 and CDR2 (germline): LGHDT, YNNKEL (reference sequence). The CDR3 totals 14 residues. V dropped 6 bases and J dropped 7 bases, with 18 bases sitting between them.

The chain joins TRBV11-2 to TRBJ2-7; TRBD2 is a possible D gene (5 bases). Germline V lookup: CDR1 SGHAT, CDR2 FQNNGV. The CDR3 contains 14 residues. V was shortened by 5 bases and J by 2 bases, with 13 bases between the two germline ends. CDR3 coding DNA: TGTGCCAGCAGCCGGGCCGGGAACACCTACGAGCAGTACTTC. It translates to CASSRAGNTYEQYF.

The genes are TRBV6-2 or TRBV6-3 and TRBJ2-3; TRBD2 agrees at 11 bases. The CDR3 covers 17 residues. Per germline, CDR1 MNHEY and CDR2 SVGEGT. V shed 0 bases and J 3 bases; nucleotides not matched to a gene: 5. CDR3 sequence reads: CASSYSVASGGTDTQYF. The CDR3 DNA reads as TGTGCCAGCAGTTACTCGGTGGCTAGCGGGGGGACAGATACGCAGTATTTT.

The chain joins TRBV2 to TRBJ1-1; possibly TRBD1 for D (6 bases). The CDR3 covers 13 residues. The V end was cut by 6 bases, the J end by 1 base, with 9 bases between. Germline V lookup: CDR1 SNHLY, CDR2 FYNNEI. CDR3 sequence reads: CASRLQGNTEAFF. CDR3 nucleotide sequence: TGTGCCAGCAGACTACAGGGGAACACTGAAGCTTTCTTT.

The chain carries TRBV5-5 and TRBJ2-7; perhaps TRBD2 as D (5 bases). From germline, CDR1 is SGHKS and CDR2 YYEKEE (reference sequence). The CDR3 covers 17 residues. The V and J ends lost 4 bases and 1 base respectively, with 21 bases between them. The DNA of the CDR3 is TGTGCCAGCAGCCCTACATCGGGGAATGCCGGATCCTACGAGCAGTACGTC. This sequence encodes CASSPTSGNAGSYEQYV.

The rearrangement joins TRBV7-9 to TRBJ1-2; 7 bases match TRBD1. The CDR3 loop spans 13 amino acids. Germline lookup yields CDR1 SEHNR and CDR2 FQNEAQ (reference sequence). Losses at the gene ends were 5 bases for V and 4 bases for J; bases not matched to a gene: 4. CDR3 nucleotide sequence: TGTGCCAGCAGCAATCAGGGGGTCTATGGCTACACCTTC. It encodes CASSNQGVYGYTF.